This TCR beta chain is drawn from a study of blood T cell repertoires in COVID-19. Whole-study context: Samples came from the United States, Italy and Spain, spanning acute and convalescent COVID-19. PBMCs, B-cell-depleted T cells, or T cells provided the cDNA or gDNA that made up the material.

This clone was seen just once. Per the original data handling: Nucleated cell counts were estimated from reference gene primer amplification. Assay: immunoSEQ multiplex PCR; the TCRdb copy retains only in-frame clones and omits some. The DNA gave D and trimming, while V, J and clone size come from that table. The sample carries 300,000 to 400,000 clones, around 89% recorded once. Seattle cases were enrolled at active infection and followed longitudinally. The V end lost 2 bases, the J end lost 4 bases, and 6 bases lay between the germline ends. The CDR3 loop spans 13 amino acids. Germline values: CDR1 LGHNA, CDR2 YSLEER.

The chain is built from TRBV4-3 and TRBJ1-5, with D uncertain. Sequencing was carried out using peripheral blood. This TCR derives from a woman aged 25 to 39 with COVID-19, enrolled during active disease. The CDR3 nucleotides are TGCGCCAGCAGCCAAATGAGGAATCAGCCCCAGCATTTT. Translating gives CASSQMRNQPQHF.